Listed below are T cell receptor beta chains from one sample, sequenced in a study of T cell responses to AZD1222 COVID-19 vaccine. Here immunoSEQ multiplex PCR was the method, and the copy in TCRdb shows in-frame clones only, minus some. Altogether 210,000 or so clones are present, about 93% being singletons, with the ten largest covering about 1%. The specimen was peripheral blood, collected on day 0 of MenACWY control vaccination. All receptors derive from an adult in good health. Both conserved end residues are part of each CDR3. D genes are given only for firm matches. Clone size is given for some rows only: seen once, a few or many times, or a class if the clone is expanded.

TRBV6-5	-	-	13	TRBJ1-2	TGTGCCAGCAGTTACGGGCGCTTCTATGGCTACACCTTC	CASSYGRFYGYTF
TRBV28	TRBD1	-	14	TRBJ1-2	TGTGCCAGCATCCAAGGGGGGACAGACTATGGCTACACCTTC	CASIQGGTDYGYTF
TRBV27	-	-	15	TRBJ1-3	TGTGCCAGCAGTTCCCGACCCCTCTCTGGAAACACCATATATTTT	CASSSRPLSGNTIYF
TRBV15	-	once	12	TRBJ2-7	TGTGCCACCAGCAGAGACCCCTACGAGCAGTACTTC	CATSRDPYEQYF
TRBV4-2	-	-	13	TRBJ2-3	TGTGCCAGCAGCCAAGTCACCACAGATACGCAGTATTTT	CASSQVTTDTQYF
TRBV7-8	TRBD1	-	16	TRBJ1-1	TGTGCCAGCAGCCTCCAGGGGGGGGGAATGAACACTGAAGCTTTCTTT	CASSLQGGGMNTEAFF
TRBV6-5	-	-	15	TRBJ1-5	TGTGCCAGCAGCTCCGACAGGACCTTCGGGCAGCCCCAGCATTTT	CASSSDRTFGQPQHF
TRBV5-1	TRBD2	-	14	TRBJ2-7	TGCGCCAGCAGCTCAGCGGGGAGCACCTACGAGCAGTACTTC	CASSSAGSTYEQYF
TRBV24-1	TRBD2	-	15	TRBJ2-1	TGTGCCACCAGTCCCACTAGCGGGAATTACAATGAGCAGTTCTTC	CATSPTSGNYNEQFF
TRBV5-1	-	-	15	TRBJ2-7	TGCGCCAGCAGCTTAACCAGCCCTTTCTCCTACGAGCAGTACTTC	CASSLTSPFSYEQYF
TRBV19	-	-	14	TRBJ1-1	TGTGCCAGTAGTTCTGGGACCACTAACACTGAAGCTTTCTTT	CASSSGTTNTEAFF
TRBV19	-	-	16	TRBJ1-2	TGTGCCAGTAGTATCCCTAATGGTGCCCGCGGGTATGGCTACACCTTC	CASSIPNGARGYGYTF
TRBV10-1	TRBD1	-	15	TRBJ2-7	TGCGCCAGCAGTAAAGCCGGGACAGGGAGCCACGAGCAGTACTTC	CASSKAGTGSHEQYF
TRBV2	-	-	15	TRBJ2-4	TGTGCCAGCAGTCAAAACAGGGATTCCAAAAACATTCAGTACTTC	CASSQNRDSKNIQYF
TRBV4-1	TRBD2	-	17	TRBJ2-3	TGCGCCAGCAGCCAAGATCGACTAGCGGGGCTCACAGATACGCAGTATTTT	CASSQDRLAGLTDTQYF
TRBV5-5	TRBD1	once	15	TRBJ1-2	TGTGCCAGCAGCTTGGGGGACAGGGTTAACTATGGCTACACCTTC	CASSLGDRVNYGYTF
TRBV5-6	-	few	15	TRBJ1-3	TGTGCCAGCAGCTTGGTCCAGGACTCTGGAAACACCATATATTTT	CASSLVQDSGNTIYF
TRBV2	-	-	14	TRBJ1-6	TGTGCCAGCAGTGAAGATCGGGGGGTAGGACCCCTCCACTTT	CASSEDRGVGPLHF
TRBV10-3	-	once	14	TRBJ1-2	TGTGCCATCAGTGAGTCGGATGACCGTTTAGGCGCAACCTTC	CAISESDDRLGATF
TRBV12-5	TRBD1	-	16	TRBJ1-2	TGTGCTAGTGGTTCGATACAGGGGGCGCGTCGCTATGGCTACACCTTC	CASGSIQGARRYGYTF
TRBV28	-	-	14	TRBJ2-1	TGTGCCAGCAGTTCAACCCTAGCGCTAGATGAGCAGTTCTTC	CASSSTLALDEQFF
TRBV4-1	-	-	15	TRBJ1-2	TGCGCCAGCAGCCATATTGAAGAGGGTAACTATGGCTACACCTTC	CASSHIEEGNYGYTF
TRBV7-9	-	once	13	TRBJ1-2	TGTGCCAGCAGCGCGGAGACTAACTATGGCTACACCTTC	CASSAETNYGYTF
TRBV19	-	-	12	TRBJ1-5	TGTGCCAGTAGTTTAGGAAATCAGCCCCAGCATTTT	CASSLGNQPQHF
TRBV3-1/TRBV3-2	-	-	14	TRBJ1-1	TGTGCCAGCAGGCAAACAGGGCTGAACACTGAAGCTTTCTTT	CASRQTGLNTEAFF
TRBV6-6	TRBD1	-	14	TRBJ1-2	TGTGCCAGCAGCCGGGACAGTCTTAACTATGGCTACACCTTC	CASSRDSLNYGYTF
TRBV11-1	-	few	15	TRBJ1-6	TGTGCCAGCAGCTCTACCCTCTCCTATAATTCACCCCTCCACTTT	CASSSTLSYNSPLHF
TRBV5-1	-	-	14	TRBJ1-1	TGCGCCAGCAGCTTGGACTGGGGGGGCACTGAAGCTTTCTTT	CASSLDWGGTEAFF
TRBV6-1	TRBD1	-	14	TRBJ1-1	TGTGCCAGCAGTGAACAGGGGGCTAGCACTGAAGCTTTCTTT	CASSEQGASTEAFF
TRBV19	-	-	12	TRBJ1-1	TGTGCCAGTAGTATTGGTGGGGCTGAAGCTTTCTTT	CASSIGGAEAFF
TRBV3-1/TRBV3-2	-	-	14	TRBJ1-3	TGTGCCAGCAGACCCTCTACATCTGGAAACACCATATATTTT	CASRPSTSGNTIYF
TRBV6-5	-	-	15	TRBJ1-1	TGTGCCAGCAGTCCCGGGCAGGGGTTTGACACTGAAGCTTTCTTT	CASSPGQGFDTEAFF
TRBV7-8	TRBD1	-	17	TRBJ1-2	TGTGCCAGCAGCTTAAGAGTTTTGGACAGGGATCGCTATGGCTACACCTTC	CASSLRVLDRDRYGYTF
TRBV7-9	-	-	12	TRBJ1-2	TGTGCCAGCAGCTTCCGGATCTATGGCTACACCTTC	CASSFRIYGYTF
TRBV6-1	-	-	13	TRBJ2-7	TGTGCCAGCAGTGAACAGAGCTCCTACGAGCAGTACTTC	CASSEQSSYEQYF
TRBV2	-	-	20	TRBJ1-5	TGTGCCAGCAAAAACCTTCCTGGTGCGGCTGATATATTTGGCAATCAGCCCCAGCATTTT	CASKNLPGAADIFGNQPQHF
TRBV4-1	TRBD1	many	14	TRBJ1-5	TGCGCCAGCAGCCTCGGGACAGGATCTCAGCCCCAGCATTTT	CASSLGTGSQPQHF
TRBV7-8	-	-	13	TRBJ2-3	TGTGCCAGCAGCTTAGCGGGGGTTTATACGCAGTATTTT	CASSLAGVYTQYF
TRBV15	-	-	14	TRBJ1-2	TGTGCCACCAGCAGGCCCGGGATCACGGCTGGCTACACCTTC	CATSRPGITAGYTF
TRBV4-2	-	-	14	TRBJ2-1	TGTGCCAGCAGCCCTCCCACAGGGCGGAATGAGCAGTTCTTC	CASSPPTGRNEQFF
TRBV6-2/TRBV6-3	TRBD1	once	14	TRBJ1-5	TGTGCCAGCAGTTCCACAGGGGGCGTTCAGCCCCAGCATTTT	CASSSTGGVQPQHF
TRBV7-2	-	-	14	TRBJ1-2	TGTGCCAGCAGCTCCGGCGGGCCGATCTATGGCTACACCTTC	CASSSGGPIYGYTF
TRBV18	-	-	17	TRBJ1-1	TGTGCCAGCTCGATTTATACGTTGGCAGGGAGTAACACTGAAGCTTTCTTT	CASSIYTLAGSNTEAFF
TRBV5-1	-	-	15	TRBJ1-1	TGCGCCAGCAGCTGGCAGGCCGAAGTGAACACTGAAGCTTTCTTT	CASSWQAEVNTEAFF
TRBV6-4	TRBD2	few	15	TRBJ2-1	TGTGCCAGCAGTGATGGGCGGGGGGGCCACAATGAGCAGTTCTTC	CASSDGRGGHNEQFF
TRBV7-9	-	-	13	TRBJ1-2	TGTGCCAGCAGCTTACTAGGAGGGGATGGCTACACCTTC	CASSLLGGDGYTF
TRBV7-8	-	few	15	TRBJ1-5	TGTGCCAGCAGCCCCCTGACAGGACCCCCTCAGCCCCAGCATTTT	CASSPLTGPPQPQHF
TRBV10-1	-	-	14	TRBJ1-3	TGCGCCAGCAGTGATGTGGGGCTTGGAAACACCATATATTTT	CASSDVGLGNTIYF
TRBV2	TRBD1	-	13	TRBJ1-1	TGTGCCAGCAGTGGGGACAGGGGGACTGAAGCTTTCTTT	CASSGDRGTEAFF
TRBV7-3	-	-	14	TRBJ1-2	TGTGCCAGCAGCCCAGGTTATATCCGAGGAGGCTACACCTTC	CASSPGYIRGGYTF
TRBV6-5	TRBD2	-	15	TRBJ2-1	TGTGCCAGCAGTTACTCCCTAGCGGGATACAATGAGCAGTTCTTC	CASSYSLAGYNEQFF
TRBV30	-	-	12	TRBJ1-2	TGTGCCTGGAGGAGTGGCAACTATGGCTACACCTTC	CAWRSGNYGYTF
TRBV30	-	-	14	TRBJ2-2	TGTGCCTGGAGTCCCCTTATAAACACCGGGGAGCTGTTTTTT	CAWSPLINTGELFF
TRBV2	-	-	13	TRBJ2-3	TGTGCCAGCAGTCCGGACAGTACGATTACGCAGTATTTT	CASSPDSTITQYF
TRBV5-6	-	-	13	TRBJ1-1	TGTGCCAGCAGCTTGCCAGCGAACACTGAAGCTTTCTTT	CASSLPANTEAFF